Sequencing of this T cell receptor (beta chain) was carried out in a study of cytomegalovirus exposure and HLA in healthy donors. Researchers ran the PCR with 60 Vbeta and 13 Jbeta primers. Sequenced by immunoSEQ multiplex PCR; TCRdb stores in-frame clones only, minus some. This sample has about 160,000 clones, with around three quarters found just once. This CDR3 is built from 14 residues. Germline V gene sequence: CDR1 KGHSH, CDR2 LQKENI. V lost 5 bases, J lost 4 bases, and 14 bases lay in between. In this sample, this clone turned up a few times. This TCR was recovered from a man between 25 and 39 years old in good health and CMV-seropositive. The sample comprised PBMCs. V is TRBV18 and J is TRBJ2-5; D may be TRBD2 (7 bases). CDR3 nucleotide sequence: TGTGCCAGCTCAACAAACAGGGAGGGAGAGACCCAGTACTTC. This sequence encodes CASSTNREGETQYF. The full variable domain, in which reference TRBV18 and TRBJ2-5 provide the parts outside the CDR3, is NAGVMQNPRHLVRRRGQEARLRCSPMKGHSHVYWYRQLPEEGLKFMVYLQKENIIDESGMPKERFSAEFPKEGPSILRIQQVVRGDSAAYFCASSTNREGETQYFGPGTRLLVL.